This TCR beta chain originates from a study of T-cell memory formation after mild COVID-19. Study-level results: Contracting clones from day 15 to 85 had balanced CD4/CD8; later expanders favoured CD4+.

CDR3 size: 13 residues. CDR1 and CDR2 from the germline V gene are SGHVS and FNYEAQ. Trimming left V 0 bases short and J 10 bases short, with 12 bases between. TCRdb redid the calling of the 5' RACE reads with MiXCR, one entry per CDR3 protein. The sample has roughly 450,000 distinct CDR3 sequences, 15% to 20% seen once; the top ten hold roughly a fifth. Only a few counts were recorded for this clonotype. Its antigen remains unidentified. This clonotype was obtained from a young man who had mild COVID-19 (a few samples of this study predate the infection). Cell type and time point are not known. Sequenced input: PBMCs or a T cell subset sorted from them (not recorded which). The V call is TRBV7-6, the J call TRBJ1-2; the D gene is possibly TRBD1 (5 bases). The CDR3 here is CASSLAVQGAYTF. CDR3 sequence (DNA): TGTGCCAGCAGCTTAGCGGTTCAGGGCGCCTACACCTTC.